The 20 T cell receptor beta chains below come from one sample, sequenced in a study of blood T cell repertoires in COVID-19. The method was immunoSEQ multiplex PCR; TCRdb's version includes in-frame clones alone and lacks a portion of them. The sample consists of approximately 90,000 clones, about three quarters of them appearing once. The sample taken for sequencing was peripheral blood. The receptor source for this set is a human donor in a cohort sampled during active COVID-19.

The genes are TRBV24-1 and TRBJ2-3; 9 bases fit TRBD1. CDR3 length equals 16 residues. Trimming took 3 bases from V and 6 from J; bases not matched to a gene: 9. The germline V gene encodes CDR1 KGHDR and CDR2 SFDVKD. CDR3 sequence reads: CATSDPRTGVRDTQYF. The CDR3, as DNA: TGTGCCACCAGTGATCCTAGGACAGGGGTCAGGGATACGCAGTATTTT.

V is TRBV7-2 and J is TRBJ2-1, with TRBD2 matching 16 bases. The CDR3 is 15 residues long. CDR1 and CDR2 from the germline V gene are SGHTA and FQGNSA. V was clipped by 5 bases and J by 8 bases; unmatched bases: 3. CDR3 nucleotide sequence: TGTGCCAGCAGCGGGACTAGCGGGAGGGCCGATGAGCAGTTCTTC. Protein: CASSGTSGRADEQFF.

The CDR3 DNA reads as TGTGCCAGCAGCTTAGAGCGAAGGGCTCCTAGCACTGAGCAGTTCTTC. It encodes CASSLERRAPSTEQFF. The chain links TRBV7-8 to TRBJ2-1; D might be TRBD2 (5 bases). The CDR3 has 16 residues. Deletions cut 1 base from V and 9 bases from J, with 19 bases between. Germline V lookup: CDR1 SGHVS, CDR2 FQNEAQ.

CDR3 sequence (DNA): TGTGCCAGCAGCTTGGATTCCGGGACAGGGATATTAGAGACCCAGTACTTC. It yields the protein CASSLDSGTGILETQYF. This chain links TRBV5-4 with TRBJ2-5, with TRBD1 matching 9 bases. Germline-derived CDR1 and CDR2 are SGHNT and YYREEE (reference sequence). The CDR3 spans 17 residues. V dropped 0 bases and J dropped 4; count of bases not matched to a gene: 10.

The chain has TRBV12-2 and TRBJ2-7; the DNA was not used to check the table's D call, TRBD2. TRBV12-2 is described as a pseudogene. The CDR3 loop spans 16 amino acids. In DNA, the CDR3 is TGTGCAAGTCGCTTAGTTAGCGGACGCCACTCCTACGAGCAGTACTTC. Its protein is CASRLVSGRHSYEQYF.

The rearrangement uses TRBV7-2 and TRBJ2-5; maybe TRBD1 (5 bases). Germline V gene sequence: CDR1 SGHTA, CDR2 FQGNSA. This CDR3 region has 15 residues. With 1 base removed from V and 5 bases from J, the gap between germline ends came to 14 bases. CDR3 nucleotides: TGTGCCAGCAGCTTAGATTCAGGGTTTTGGGAGACCCAGTACTTC. It codes for CASSLDSGFWETQYF.

This clone was recorded once. This chain uses TRBV6-2 or TRBV6-3 with TRBJ2-1; D is perhaps TRBD2 (6 bases). The length of the CDR3 is 14 residues. CDR1 and CDR2 from the germline V gene are MNHEY and SVGEGT. With 5 bases removed from V and 5 bases from J, the gap between germline ends came to 13 bases. This CDR3 reads CASSLRDLNNEQFF. The CDR3 bases are TGTGCCAGCAGTCTCCGGGACTTAAACAATGAGCAGTTCTTC.

The chain uses TRBV3-1 (or the pseudogene TRBV3-2) and TRBJ2-1, with 7 bases that match TRBD2. V lost 3 bases to trimming and J lost 4 bases; unmatched junction nucleotides: 6. Germline loops: CDR1 LGHDT, CDR2 YNNKEL (reference sequence). The CDR3 is made up of 15 amino acids. Here the CDR3 DNA reads TGTGCCAGCAGCCACCGCGGGAGCCTTTACAATGAGCAGTTCTTC. Its translation: CASSHRGSLYNEQFF.

The chain has TRBV30 and TRBJ2-1; D is unclear. The germline V gene has CDR1 GTSNPN and CDR2 SVGIG (reference sequence). The CDR3 contains 13 residues. Between the trimmed V and J ends, which lost 5 bases and 4 bases, there was a span of 12 bases. CDR3 in DNA: TGTGCCTGGGGATACACAGTTTACAATGAGCAGTTCTTC. Translation: CAWGYTVYNEQFF. The complete variable domain, with remaining parts taken from reference TRBV30 and TRBJ2-1, reads SQTIHQWPATLVQPVGSPLSLECTVEGTSNPNLYWYRQAAGRGLQLLFYSVGIGQISSEVPQNLSASRPQDRQFILSSKKLLLSDSGFYLCAWGYTVYNEQFFGPGTRLTVL.

J is TRBJ2-1 and V is TRBV3-1 (or the pseudogene TRBV3-2); TRBD1 matches 10 bases. CDR1 LGHDT and CDR2 YNNKEL come from the germline V gene (reference sequence). Trimming removed 3 bases from V and 9 bases from J; junction bases left unmatched: 8. The length of the CDR3 is 15 residues. The CDR3 reads CASSHRDRGRGEQFF. In nucleotides, the CDR3 is TGTGCCAGCAGCCATCGGGACAGGGGTCGCGGTGAGCAGTTCTTC.

The chain combines TRBV5-4 with TRBJ2-3; 14 bases are a match to TRBD2. The CDR3 has 15 amino acids. In germline, CDR1 is SGHNT, CDR2 YYREEE (reference sequence). V lost 4 bases, J lost 4 bases, and 2 bases stayed unmatched. In DNA form, the CDR3 reads TGTGCCAGCAGCAGGACTAGCGGGAGGCCAGATACGCAGTATTTT. Amino acid sequence: CASSRTSGRPDTQYF.

The chain employs TRBV9 and TRBJ2-6; TRBD2 matches 10 bases. The CDR3 totals 19 residues. Unmatched junction bases numbered 11, after V lost 1 base and J lost 4 bases. Germline values: CDR1 SGDLS, CDR2 YYNGEE. The CDR3 DNA follows: TGTGCCAGCAGCGTATGGGCTAGCGGGAGTTTAACAGGGGCCAACGTCCTGACTTTC. Translating it yields CASSVWASGSLTGANVLTF.

The chain is built from TRBV15 and TRBJ2-3; D may be TRBD2 (6 bases). The CDR3 covers 15 residues. Per the germline V gene, CDR1 is LNHNV and CDR2 is YYDKDF (reference sequence). V lost 7 bases and J lost 0, with 14 bases in between. CDR3 protein: CATTLDRGSTDTQYF. The CDR3 DNA is TGTGCCACCACCCTGGATCGGGGGAGCACAGATACGCAGTATTTT. The full variable domain, rest sourced from reference TRBV15 and TRBJ2-3, is DAMVIQNPRYQVTQFGKPVTLSCSQTLNHNVMYWYQQKSSQAPKLLFHYYDKDFNNEADTPDNFQSRRPNTSFCFLDIRSPGLGDTAMYLCATTLDRGSTDTQYFGPGTRLTVL.

This rearrangement joins TRBV6-7 to TRBJ2-5; 10 bases are shared with TRBD2. TRBV6-7 is given ORF status, its function remaining uncertain. This CDR3 is 16 amino acids long. Losses at the gene ends were 3 bases for V and 5 bases for J; bases not matched to a gene: 9. This CDR3 reads CASSYYPSGRNETQYF. CDR3 in DNA: TGTGCCAGCAGTTATTATCCTAGCGGGAGAAACGAGACCCAGTACTTC.

By share, this clone ranks as medium-sized (0.01 to 0.1%). This rearrangement joins TRBV7-3 to TRBJ2-1; the D gene is possibly TRBD2 (6 bases). Trimming removed 1 base at V and 5 bases at J, with 6 bases between. The CDR3 sequence is 13 residues long. Germline assignment: CDR1 SGHTA and CDR2 FQGTGA. CDR3 residues: CASSLSGNNEQFF. The CDR3 DNA follows: TGTGCCAGCAGCTTAAGCGGGAACAATGAGCAGTTCTTC. Based on the CDR3 plus reference TRBV7-3 and TRBJ2-1, the full variable domain is GAGVSQTPSNKVTEKGKYVELRCDPISGHTALYWYRQSLGQGPEFLIYFQGTGAADDSGLPNDRFFAVRPEGSVSTLKIQRTERGDSAVYLCASSLSGNNEQFFGPGTRLTVL.

This clone has only a few counts. The chain couples TRBV4-3 to TRBJ2-5; 12 bases match TRBD2. There are 16 residues in the CDR3. The trim removed 4 bases at V and 5 bases at J, leaving 8 bases unmatched. In germline, CDR1 is LGHNA, CDR2 YSLEER. CDR3: CASSRLTSGSGETQYF. The CDR3 DNA reads TGCGCCAGCAGCCGCCTGACTAGCGGGAGTGGGGAGACCCAGTACTTC.

This chain joins TRBV9 and TRBJ2-5; 12 nucleotides line up with TRBD2. The V and J ends lost 0 bases and 5 bases, in that order; junction bases with no gene match: 2. The CDR3 contains 15 residues. From germline, CDR1 is SGDLS and CDR2 YYNGEE. The CDR3 loop reads CASSVELAGGETQYF. For the CDR3, the DNA is TGTGCCAGCAGCGTAGAACTAGCGGGAGGTGAGACCCAGTACTTC.

The V and J genes are TRBV15 and TRBJ2-5; TRBD2 agrees at 8 bases. V trimming: 0 bases; J trimming: 7 bases; junction bases outside the gene matches: 10. This CDR3 region has 16 residues. Germline CDR1 and CDR2: LNHNV and YYDKDF (reference sequence). CDR3 region: CATSRERGLVGGTQYF. The CDR3 DNA reads as TGTGCCACCAGCAGAGAACGGGGACTAGTGGGGGGGACCCAGTACTTC.

This chain uses TRBV7-3 with TRBJ2-5, with TRBD2 matching 11 bases. Germline V gene sequence: CDR1 SGHTA, CDR2 FQGTGA. CDR3 length: 18 amino acids. Losses at the gene ends were 1 base for V and 4 bases for J; bases not matched to a gene: 11. The CDR3 reads CASSLSGTSGSLRETQYF. The CDR3 nucleotides read TGTGCCAGCAGCTTAAGCGGAACTAGCGGGAGCCTCCGAGAGACCCAGTACTTC.

This chain connects TRBV6-1 to TRBJ2-7, with 9 bases that match TRBD1. V was clipped by 1 base and J by 3 bases; unmatched bases: 7. This CDR3 region has 16 residues. Looked up from germline, CDR1 is MNHNS and CDR2 is SASEGT. This chain's CDR3 is CASSEGGTGFFYEQYF. In nucleotides, the CDR3 is TGTGCCAGCAGTGAAGGAGGGACAGGGTTTTTCTACGAGCAGTACTTC.